The 18 T cell receptor beta chains given below trace back to one sample, sequenced in a study of CD8 T cells in Susac syndrome. Random-hexamer reverse transcription was applied to roughly 0.5 to 1 ug RNA. TCRdb reanalysed the immunoSEQ multiplex PCR reads using MiXCR and keeps one entry per CDR3 protein. Of approximately 150,000 distinct CDR3 sequences in the sample, about 91% were seen once. Sequencing used CD4+ T cells from PBMCs. Receptors were obtained from a human donor in good health.

The chain is built from TRBV3-1 and TRBJ2-3; D unresolved. The V gene's germline CDR1 is LGHDT and CDR2 YNNKEL (reference sequence). V gave up 0 bases and J gave up 8 bases, with 9 bases separating them. The length of the CDR3 is 13 residues. The CDR3 sequence is CASSQDPSFTQYF. The DNA for the CDR3 is TGTGCCAGCAGCCAAGACCCCTCTTTTACGCAGTATTTT.

J is TRBJ2-5 and V is TRBV29-1; D unclear. Trimming shortened V by 6 bases and J by 3 bases, and 5 bases separated the two germline ends. This CDR3 contains 10 residues. The germline V gene encodes CDR1 SQVTM and CDR2 ANQGSEA. The CDR3 DNA reads as TGCAGCGTGGGCGAAGAGACCCAGTACTTC. As protein: CSVGEETQYF.

This rearrangement joins TRBV2 to TRBJ1-1; D unresolved. Trimming shortened V by 2 bases and J by 2 bases, and 9 bases separated the two germline ends. Germline V gene sequence: CDR1 SNHLY, CDR2 FYNNEI. CDR3 length: 14 residues. CDR3 in DNA: TGTGCCAGCAGTGAACTGGGGTACAACACTGAAGCTTTCTTT. Residues: CASSELGYNTEAFF.

This clonotype has only one observation. V is TRBV2 and J is TRBJ1-4; weak D call: TRBD1 (5 bases). The V end lost 8 bases, the J end lost 0 bases, and 10 bases lay between the germline ends. Germline assignment: CDR1 SNHLY and CDR2 FYNNEI. CDR3 length equals 14 residues. The CDR3 DNA reads as TGTGCCAGCGGGGGAGTTGCAACTAATGAAAAACTGTTTTTT. Translation gives CASGGVATNEKLFF.

The V call is TRBV6-4, the J call TRBJ2-3; unclear D gene. This CDR3 spans 13 amino acids. The germline V and J ends were trimmed by 8 bases and 6 bases, with 15 bases remaining between them. Germline CDR1 is MRHNA and CDR2 is SNTAGT. CDR3 region: CASSGLAGDTQYF. The CDR3 nucleotides read TGTGCCAGCTCCGGGCTGGCTGGCGATACGCAGTATTTT.

The chain carries TRBV5-1 and TRBJ2-6; D unclear. CDR1 and CDR2 (germline): SGHRS, YFSETQ. Trimming took 2 bases from V and 0 from J, leaving 6 bases between them. This CDR3 contains 15 residues. Written as DNA, the CDR3 is TGCGCCAGCAGCTTCGGGTACTCTGGGGCCAACGTCCTGACTTTC. It codes for CASSFGYSGANVLTF. The full variable domain, completed using reference TRBV5-1 and TRBJ2-6, is KAGVTQTPRYLIKTRGQQVTLSCSPISGHRSVSWYQQTPGQGLQFLFEYFSETQRNKGNFPGRFSGRQFSNSRSEMNVSTLELGDSALYLCASSFGYSGANVLTFGAGSRLTVL.

The chain carries TRBV20-1 and TRBJ1-6; 7 nucleotides align to TRBD1. Germline V gene lookup returns CDR1 DFQATT and CDR2 SNEGSKA (reference sequence). V dropped 0 bases and J dropped 9; count of bases not matched to a gene: 8. The CDR3 length is 15 residues. The DNA for the CDR3 is TGCAGTGCTAGAGATCTTCAGGGGGGGGTTTCACCCCTCCACTTT. Its protein product is CSARDLQGGVSPLHF.

The rearrangement joins TRBV29-1 to TRBJ1-1; TRBD1 matches 10 bases. Germline assignment: CDR1 SQVTM and CDR2 ANQGSEA. The CDR3 spans 13 residues. Trimming cost V 6 bases and J 4 bases; bases outside gene matches: 5. The CDR3 DNA reads as TGCAGCGTAGACAGGGGGCGGCTCACTGAAGCTTTCTTT. Translating gives CSVDRGRLTEAFF.

This chain links TRBV10-1 with TRBJ2-5; 7 nucleotides match TRBD2. The CDR3 length is 15 residues. The junction had 5 bases not matched to a gene; V was cut back by 3 bases and J by 1 base. Looked up from germline, CDR1 is WNHNN and CDR2 is SYGVQD (reference sequence). Here the CDR3 reads CASSEGRGVQETQYF. CDR3 bases: TGCGCCAGCAGTGAAGGTCGGGGGGTCCAAGAGACCCAGTACTTC.

DNA of the CDR3: TGTGCCATGGCCCCCCAGGGGTACAATGAGCAGTTCTTC. As protein: CAMAPQGYNEQFF. This chain links TRBV10-3 with TRBJ2-1; D possibly corresponds to TRBD1 (6 bases). Trimming removed 9 bases at V and 4 bases at J, with 13 bases between. Germline V gene lookup returns CDR1 ENHRY and CDR2 SYGVKD. The CDR3 consists of 13 residues.

This chain joins TRBV28 and TRBJ1-1; D may be TRBD1 (5 bases). CDR1 is MDHEN and CDR2 is SYDVKM in the germline V gene. Trimming stripped 5 bases from V and 3 bases from J, with 16 bases between. This CDR3 region has 15 residues. The CDR3 sequence: CASSPRGGGDTEAFF. As DNA, the CDR3 is TGTGCCAGCAGTCCCCGGGGGGGAGGGGACACTGAAGCTTTCTTT. Using reference TRBV28 and TRBJ1-1 for the parts outside the CDR3, the full variable domain is DVKVTQSSRYLVKRTGEKVFLECVQDMDHENMFWYRQDPGLGLRLIYFSYDVKMKEKGDIPEGYSVSREKKERFSLILESASTNQTSMYLCASSPRGGGDTEAFFGQGTRLTVV.

The V call is TRBV24-1, the J call TRBJ2-1, with 9 bases aligning to TRBD2. This CDR3 has 15 residues. The germline CDR1 and CDR2 sequences are KGHDR and SFDVKD. Losses at the gene ends were 3 bases for V and 1 base for J; bases not matched to a gene: 0. In DNA, the CDR3 is TGTGCCACCAGTGATCTAGCGGGGTCCTACAATGAGCAGTTCTTC. This sequence encodes CATSDLAGSYNEQFF.

The chain employs TRBV7-2 and TRBJ2-3; TRBD2 matches 8 bases. The V and J ends lost 7 bases and 6 bases, in that order; junction bases with no gene match: 12. Germline V lookup: CDR1 SGHTA, CDR2 FQGNSA. The CDR3 covers 15 residues. CDR3 region: CASTHGWRGEDTQYF. The CDR3 DNA reads TGTGCCAGCACCCACGGTTGGCGGGGGGAGGATACGCAGTATTTT.

This clonotype was counted between two and nine times. The genes are TRBV29-1 and TRBJ1-1; D not certain. Germline CDR1 and CDR2: SQVTM and ANQGSEA. The CDR3 has 12 residues. V lost 7 bases to trimming and J lost 3 bases, with 12 bases between them. The CDR3 sequence is CSARSGDTEAFF. The CDR3 DNA follows: TGCAGCGCTCGAAGTGGGGACACTGAAGCTTTCTTT.

This clonotype was counted only a few times. The chain links TRBV7-2 to TRBJ2-7; D is perhaps TRBD1 (6 bases). Germline loops: CDR1 SGHTA, CDR2 FQGNSA. V lost 5 bases and J 0 bases, leaving 26 bases between the germline ends. The CDR3 consists of 19 residues. This chain's CDR3 is CASSPPDSFRRSSSYEQYF. The CDR3 DNA reads as TGTGCCAGCAGCCCCCCGGACAGTTTCCGAAGATCCAGCTCCTACGAGCAGTACTTC.

The rearrangement links TRBV3-1 to TRBJ2-2; 8 nucleotides match TRBD2. The CDR3 is 16 residues long. Germline V gene lookup returns CDR1 LGHDT and CDR2 YNNKEL (reference sequence). The V segment lost 5 bases and the J segment 0 bases; nucleotides outside the gene matches: 5. CDR3 amino acids: CASSYGGGSNTGELFF. CDR3 bases: TGTGCCAGCAGCTACGGGGGGGGATCGAACACCGGGGAGCTGTTTTTT.

The chain carries TRBV19 and TRBJ2-1; TRBD2 matches at 11 bases. Germline V gene lookup returns CDR1 LNHDA and CDR2 SQIVND (reference sequence). The ends lost 8 bases at V and 8 bases at J; junction bases unmatched: 11. The CDR3 sequence is 15 residues long. CDR3 DNA sequence: TGTGCCAGTGCGAAAATAGCGGGAGGGGGGGATGAGCAGTTCTTC. It is translated as CASAKIAGGGDEQFF. The full variable domain, in which reference TRBV19 and TRBJ2-1 provide the parts outside the CDR3, is DGGITQSPKYLFRKEGQNVTLSCEQNLNHDAMYWYRQDPGQGLRLIYYSQIVNDFQKGDIAEGYSVSREKKESFPLTVTSAQKNPTAFYLCASAKIAGGGDEQFFGPGTRLTVL.

The chain joins TRBV7-9 to TRBJ2-7, with D possibly matching TRBD1 (6 bases). V was cut by 3 bases and J by 7 bases, with 16 bases left in between. This CDR3 comprises 14 residues. Germline V gene sequence: CDR1 SEHNR, CDR2 FQNEAQ (reference sequence). The CDR3 reads CASSLDPGAGEQYF. The CDR3, as DNA: TGTGCCAGCAGCTTGGACCCAGGGGCTGGGGAGCAGTACTTC.